This T cell receptor beta chain is from a study of graft-versus-host responses after intestinal transplantation. The overall study: Those transplanted obtained multivisceral, liver-intestinal, or isolated intestinal grafts.

Here immunoSEQ multiplex PCR was the method, and the copy in TCRdb shows in-frame clones only, minus some. Among more than 85,000 clones listed, around 95% were seen once. Study-wide results and limits: Recipient bone marrow held GvH clones, some seen earlier in ileum or blood. Early after transplant, HvG clones declined as circulating GvH clones peaked.

The CDR3 is made up of 15 amino acids. V was cut by 2 bases and J by 2 bases, with 10 bases left in between. Germline-derived CDR1 and CDR2 are MGHRA and YSYEKL. For this clone: Its antigen remains unidentified.

The starting material was unstimulated CD8+ T cells sorted from spleen or lymph node cells, obtained before intestinal transplant. This chain links TRBV4-1 with TRBJ1-5, with unresolved D. This sequence originates from a human donor who received an intestinal transplant. This CDR3 is CASSQSSARNQPQHF. CDR3 in DNA: TGCGCCAGCAGCCAATCGTCGGCCCGCAATCAGCCCCAGCATTTT.